Sequencing of this T cell receptor (beta chain) was carried out in a study of monozygotic twins with inflammatory bowel disease. General observations from the study: The study supported no single strong signal or clonotype linked to IBD.

Donors each contributed one blood sample measuring 2 to 3 ml. About this clonotype itself: What it binds is not known.

Each TCR library used roughly 3,500 ng of total RNA. Researchers put TCRalpha and TCRbeta cDNA through two nested PCRs lasting approximately 17 and 9 cycles. Using the 5' RACE reads, TCRdb records one entry per CDR3 protein without DNA. The specimen's table records about 380,000 distinct CDR3 sequences. The CDR3 is 17 amino acids. The V and J genes are TRBV12-3 or TRBV12-4 and TRBJ2-4; TCRdb's assignment of TRBD1 cannot be checked, as there is no DNA. The sample taken for sequencing was blood. This receptor was taken from a human donor with ulcerative colitis or Crohn's disease, or a healthy co-twin of an affected twin (not recorded which). The chain's CDR3 is CASSFPWTREAKNIQYF.